This is a list of T cell receptor beta chains from one sample in a study of post-analysis software for immune sequencing data. TCRdb passed the PCR reads through MiXCR, listing each CDR3 protein once. The profile covers 150,000 to 200,000 distinct CDR3 sequences, with approximately 30% appearing a single time and about 1.6% taken by the ten largest. Sequencing used blood. These receptors all stem from a girl aged 10 to 17 with multiple sclerosis. The CDR3 runs from the conserved cysteine through the conserved F or W. Fields, in order: J gene, clone size, CDR3 length, D gene, V gene, CDR3 DNA, CDR3 protein. D genes are given only for firm matches. Only part of the rows carry a size: once, few, many, or a class if the clone is expanded.

j_call: TRBJ2-7
clone_size: few
cdr3_length: 14
d_call: .
v_call: TRBV5-1
cdr3_nt: TGCGCCAGCAGCTTGCAGACCGGGGGCTACGAGCAGTACTTC
cdr3_aa: CASSLQTGGYEQYF

j_call: TRBJ2-7
clone_size: .
cdr3_length: 14
d_call: .
v_call: TRBV9
cdr3_nt: TGTGCCAGCAGCCCAGGGACCCCTAGCTACGAGCAGTACTTC
cdr3_aa: CASSPGTPSYEQYF

j_call: TRBJ2-7
clone_size: many
cdr3_length: 15
d_call: .
v_call: TRBV4-1
cdr3_nt: TGCGCCAGCAGCCAAGATCGGGGCACATCCTACGAGCAGTACTTC
cdr3_aa: CASSQDRGTSYEQYF

j_call: TRBJ2-5
clone_size: .
cdr3_length: 14
d_call: TRBD2
v_call: TRBV12-3/TRBV12-4
cdr3_nt: TGTGCCAGCTGTGAGCGGGAGAGAGGAGAGACCCAGTACTTC
cdr3_aa: CASCERERGETQYF

j_call: TRBJ1-1
clone_size: .
cdr3_length: 13
d_call: .
v_call: TRBV10-2
cdr3_nt: TGCGCCAGCAGGGAGTTTGGGGGAACTGAAGCTTTCTTT
cdr3_aa: CASREFGGTEAFF

j_call: TRBJ1-1
clone_size: .
cdr3_length: 16
d_call: .
v_call: TRBV24-1
cdr3_nt: TGTGCCACCAGTGACCCCCTTGGTGGCAGGAACACTGAAGCTTTCTTT
cdr3_aa: CATSDPLGGRNTEAFF

j_call: TRBJ1-2
clone_size: few
cdr3_length: 16
d_call: TRBD1
v_call: TRBV12-3/TRBV12-4
cdr3_nt: TGTGCCAGCAGTCCGATTTACGACAGGGGGTTCTATGGCTACACCTTC
cdr3_aa: CASSPIYDRGFYGYTF

j_call: TRBJ2-7
clone_size: .
cdr3_length: 15
d_call: .
v_call: TRBV28
cdr3_nt: TGTGCCTGCAGCCGAAACCTACAGGATGTGGACGAGCAGTACTTC
cdr3_aa: CACSRNLQDVDEQYF

j_call: TRBJ2-1
clone_size: few
cdr3_length: 12
d_call: .
v_call: TRBV24-1
cdr3_nt: TGTGCCACCAGTGGGGCAGACAATGAGCAGTTCTTC
cdr3_aa: CATSGADNEQFF

j_call: TRBJ2-1
clone_size: few
cdr3_length: 13
d_call: .
v_call: TRBV15
cdr3_nt: TGTGCCACCAGCCGGAGGGAATACAATGAGCCGTTCTTC
cdr3_aa: CATSRREYNEPFF

j_call: TRBJ2-5
clone_size: .
cdr3_length: 12
d_call: .
v_call: TRBV7-9
cdr3_nt: TGTGCCAGCAGGCTTGGATCGGAGACCCAGTACTTC
cdr3_aa: CASRLGSETQYF

j_call: TRBJ1-2
clone_size: .
cdr3_length: 14
d_call: .
v_call: TRBV5-5
cdr3_nt: TGTGCCAGCAGCTTGGTAGCGCGATCGGATGGCTACACCTTC
cdr3_aa: CASSLVARSDGYTF

j_call: TRBJ2-1
clone_size: many
cdr3_length: 13
d_call: TRBD2
v_call: TRBV12-3/TRBV12-4
cdr3_nt: TGTGCCAGCAGCCCAGGACTAGCGAATGAGCAGTTCTTC
cdr3_aa: CASSPGLANEQFF

j_call: TRBJ1-2
clone_size: many
cdr3_length: 15
d_call: .
v_call: TRBV9
cdr3_nt: TGTGCCAGCAGCGTACAGGGATCAGCTAACTATGGCTACACCTTC
cdr3_aa: CASSVQGSANYGYTF

j_call: TRBJ2-7
clone_size: .
cdr3_length: 14
d_call: .
v_call: TRBV7-2
cdr3_nt: TGTGCCAGCAGCTTATTCGGAACCTCCTACGAGCAGTACTTC
cdr3_aa: CASSLFGTSYEQYF

j_call: TRBJ1-1
clone_size: .
cdr3_length: 12
d_call: TRBD1
v_call: TRBV2
cdr3_nt: TGTGCCAGCGGACAGGGAGCGACTGAAGCTTTCTTT
cdr3_aa: CASGQGATEAFF

j_call: TRBJ2-1
clone_size: .
cdr3_length: 15
d_call: .
v_call: TRBV5-1
cdr3_nt: TGCGCCAGCAGCACCTCTGGCGGATCCTACAATGAGCAGTTCTTC
cdr3_aa: CASSTSGGSYNEQFF

j_call: TRBJ2-3
clone_size: many
cdr3_length: 15
d_call: TRBD1
v_call: TRBV2
cdr3_nt: TGTGCCAGCAACGTCAGGGGGTCAGCGACAGATACGCAGTATTTT
cdr3_aa: CASNVRGSATDTQYF

j_call: TRBJ1-5
clone_size: few
cdr3_length: 13
d_call: .
v_call: TRBV12-3/TRBV12-4
cdr3_nt: TGTGCCAGCAGTTTGACTAGCAATCAGCCCCAGCATTTT
cdr3_aa: CASSLTSNQPQHF

j_call: TRBJ1-1
clone_size: few
cdr3_length: 12
d_call: .
v_call: TRBV10-3
cdr3_nt: TGTGCCATCGTGGGGGGCGGGACCGAAGCTTTCTTT
cdr3_aa: CAIVGGGTEAFF

j_call: TRBJ2-7
clone_size: many
cdr3_length: 13
d_call: TRBD2
v_call: TRBV29-1
cdr3_nt: TGCAGCGCCCGGGAGGGGAGCTATTACGAGCAGTACTTC
cdr3_aa: CSAREGSYYEQYF

j_call: TRBJ2-1
clone_size: many
cdr3_length: 13
d_call: .
v_call: TRBV20-1
cdr3_nt: TGCAGTGCGTCGATACCGCCGCTAAATGAGCAGTTCTTC
cdr3_aa: CSASIPPLNEQFF

j_call: TRBJ2-1
clone_size: many
cdr3_length: 16
d_call: TRBD2
v_call: TRBV7-8
cdr3_nt: TGTGCCAGCAGCTTAGTTGTGCTAGCGGGGCAAAATGAGCAGTTCTTC
cdr3_aa: CASSLVVLAGQNEQFF

j_call: TRBJ2-5
clone_size: .
cdr3_length: 16
d_call: .
v_call: TRBV30
cdr3_nt: TGTGCCTGGAGTCAGGGCGGGTCAACCTACCAAGAGACCCAGTACTTC
cdr3_aa: CAWSQGGSTYQETQYF

j_call: TRBJ2-3
clone_size: once
cdr3_length: 15
d_call: .
v_call: TRBV5-8
cdr3_nt: TGTGCCAGCAGCTTGTGGGAGAGCTGGACAGATACGCAGTATTTT
cdr3_aa: CASSLWESWTDTQYF

j_call: TRBJ2-7
clone_size: many
cdr3_length: 13
d_call: .
v_call: TRBV7-9
cdr3_nt: TGTGCCAGCGTCCGGGACAACTCCTACGAGCAGTACTTC
cdr3_aa: CASVRDNSYEQYF

j_call: TRBJ2-5
clone_size: .
cdr3_length: 17
d_call: TRBD2
v_call: TRBV4-1
cdr3_nt: TGCGCCAGCAACCAAGTTTTCGCGGGAGGGCCGAATGAGACCCAGTACTTC
cdr3_aa: CASNQVFAGGPNETQYF

j_call: TRBJ2-3
clone_size: .
cdr3_length: 14
d_call: TRBD1
v_call: TRBV28
cdr3_nt: TGTGCAGCGACAGGGACGGATCGCACAGATACGCAGTATTTT
cdr3_aa: CAATGTDRTDTQYF

j_call: TRBJ1-6
clone_size: many
cdr3_length: 13
d_call: .
v_call: TRBV6-2/TRBV6-3
cdr3_nt: TGTGCCAGCGGAGGTTTTGAGGACTCACCCCTCCACTTT
cdr3_aa: CASGGFEDSPLHF

j_call: TRBJ1-5
clone_size: many
cdr3_length: 14
d_call: .
v_call: TRBV29-1
cdr3_nt: TGCAGCGTCACGGGGGGGACTGGCAATCAGCCCCAGCATTTT
cdr3_aa: CSVTGGTGNQPQHF

j_call: TRBJ2-3
clone_size: few
cdr3_length: 16
d_call: .
v_call: TRBV5-1
cdr3_nt: TGCGCCAGCAGCTTGGCGGTAAACGGACTCACAGATACGCAGTATTTT
cdr3_aa: CASSLAVNGLTDTQYF

j_call: TRBJ2-5
clone_size: many
cdr3_length: 16
d_call: .
v_call: TRBV28
cdr3_nt: TGTGCCAGCAGTTTATCCGCCAGCGAGGGGTCAGAGACCCAGTACTTC
cdr3_aa: CASSLSASEGSETQYF

j_call: TRBJ2-7
clone_size: .
cdr3_length: 16
d_call: .
v_call: TRBV28
cdr3_nt: TGTGCCAGCAGTTTAGAAGGTAACGGGAGATTCTACGAGCAGTACTTC
cdr3_aa: CASSLEGNGRFYEQYF

j_call: TRBJ1-1
clone_size: few
cdr3_length: 11
d_call: TRBD1
v_call: TRBV20-1
cdr3_nt: TGCAGTGCAAAACCACAGGGGGAAGCTTTCTTT
cdr3_aa: CSAKPQGEAFF

j_call: TRBJ2-4
clone_size: .
cdr3_length: 14
d_call: .
v_call: TRBV9
cdr3_nt: TGTGCCAGCAGCGTAGGGGGGGAGAAGGACATTCAGTACTTC
cdr3_aa: CASSVGGEKDIQYF

j_call: TRBJ2-3
clone_size: .
cdr3_length: 14
d_call: .
v_call: TRBV12-3/TRBV12-4
cdr3_nt: TGTGCCAGCAGGCTGGGGATTAGCGGTGATGCGCAGTATTTT
cdr3_aa: CASRLGISGDAQYF

j_call: TRBJ2-7
clone_size: many
cdr3_length: 16
d_call: TRBD2
v_call: TRBV5-6
cdr3_nt: TGTGCCAGCAGCTTGGGGACTAGCGGGAGCGGGAACGAGCAGTACTTC
cdr3_aa: CASSLGTSGSGNEQYF

j_call: TRBJ2-4
clone_size: few
cdr3_length: 12
d_call: .
v_call: TRBV7-9
cdr3_nt: TGTGCCAGCAGCATGGGGACTTCGGCCCTGTACTTC
cdr3_aa: CASSMGTSALYF

j_call: TRBJ1-3
clone_size: few
cdr3_length: 15
d_call: .
v_call: TRBV9
cdr3_nt: TGTGCCAGCAGCGCTTCCGACACCTCTGGAAACACCATATATTTT
cdr3_aa: CASSASDTSGNTIYF

j_call: TRBJ2-1
clone_size: .
cdr3_length: 12
d_call: TRBD1
v_call: TRBV30
cdr3_nt: TGTGCCTGGGATAGGGGGACAGTAGAACAGTTCTTC
cdr3_aa: CAWDRGTVEQFF

j_call: TRBJ2-1
clone_size: .
cdr3_length: 14
d_call: .
v_call: TRBV11-2
cdr3_nt: TGTGCCGGCAGCTTAGACGGGAGTAGTAATGAGCAGTTCTTC
cdr3_aa: CAGSLDGSSNEQFF

j_call: TRBJ2-5
clone_size: .
cdr3_length: 11
d_call: .
v_call: TRBV5-4
cdr3_nt: TGTGCCGCGGTGGGGGCACAGACCCAGTACTTC
cdr3_aa: CAAVGAQTQYF

j_call: TRBJ2-7
clone_size: many
cdr3_length: 16
d_call: .
v_call: TRBV12-3/TRBV12-4
cdr3_nt: TGTGCCAGCAGTTTAAACCAGGGGATGCCCTCCTACGAGCAGTACTTC
cdr3_aa: CASSLNQGMPSYEQYF

j_call: TRBJ2-3
clone_size: many
cdr3_length: 18
d_call: TRBD2
v_call: TRBV29-1
cdr3_nt: TGCAGCGTTGGGGATCAGCGGCTAGCGGGACTAATCACAGATACGCAGTATTTT
cdr3_aa: CSVGDQRLAGLITDTQYF

j_call: TRBJ1-1
clone_size: .
cdr3_length: 14
d_call: .
v_call: TRBV19
cdr3_nt: TGTGCCAGTAGTGGCCTGAGGGGAGACACTGAAGCTTTCTTT
cdr3_aa: CASSGLRGDTEAFF

j_call: TRBJ2-1
clone_size: few
cdr3_length: 14
d_call: TRBD1
v_call: TRBV5-1
cdr3_nt: TGCGCCAGCAGCCAAGACAGGGGGTTGGGTGAGCAGTTCTTC
cdr3_aa: CASSQDRGLGEQFF

j_call: TRBJ1-6
clone_size: many
cdr3_length: 14
d_call: .
v_call: TRBV12-3/TRBV12-4
cdr3_nt: TGTGCCAGCAGGGCACCAACCGTGATTTCACCCCTCCACTTT
cdr3_aa: CASRAPTVISPLHF

j_call: TRBJ2-7
clone_size: .
cdr3_length: 13
d_call: .
v_call: TRBV6-6
cdr3_nt: TGTGCCAGCAGTCCCCGAGGGGCCTGCGAGCAGTACTTC
cdr3_aa: CASSPRGACEQYF

j_call: TRBJ2-5
clone_size: few
cdr3_length: 13
d_call: .
v_call: TRBV10-3
cdr3_nt: TGTGCCATCAGTGCGGAGGGACGGGAGACCCGGTACTTC
cdr3_aa: CAISAEGRETRYF

j_call: TRBJ1-1
clone_size: few
cdr3_length: 13
d_call: .
v_call: TRBV6-5
cdr3_nt: TGTGCCAGCAGTTACTCGATATCCACTGAAGCTTTCTTT
cdr3_aa: CASSYSISTEAFF

j_call: TRBJ1-1
clone_size: .
cdr3_length: 18
d_call: .
v_call: TRBV29-1
cdr3_nt: TGCAGCGTTGGGGCCCGGGGTCGAGCAGGGGCGAGGAACACTGAAGCTTTCTTT
cdr3_aa: CSVGARGRAGARNTEAFF

j_call: TRBJ1-2
clone_size: many
cdr3_length: 14
d_call: TRBD1
v_call: TRBV19
cdr3_nt: TGTGCCACTTCATCAGGGGGGCGGTACTATGGCTACACCTTC
cdr3_aa: CATSSGGRYYGYTF

j_call: TRBJ2-7
clone_size: many
cdr3_length: 14
d_call: TRBD2
v_call: TRBV10-3
cdr3_nt: TGTGCCATCAGTTCCGGGACTAGCGGCTACGAGCAGTACTTC
cdr3_aa: CAISSGTSGYEQYF

j_call: TRBJ2-6
clone_size: many
cdr3_length: 18
d_call: .
v_call: TRBV27
cdr3_nt: TGTGCCAGCAGCTTGACAGCGTTCTCATTCTCTGGGGCCAACGTCCTGACTTTC
cdr3_aa: CASSLTAFSFSGANVLTF

j_call: TRBJ1-1
clone_size: many
cdr3_length: 15
d_call: .
v_call: TRBV6-1
cdr3_nt: TGTGCCAGCAGGAACCGGGACTCCGCTAACACTGAAGCTTTCTTT
cdr3_aa: CASRNRDSANTEAFF

j_call: TRBJ2-4
clone_size: .
cdr3_length: 13
d_call: .
v_call: TRBV3-1
cdr3_nt: TGTGCCAGCAGCCCTTCGGCAAGGAACATTCAGTACTTC
cdr3_aa: CASSPSARNIQYF

j_call: TRBJ2-1
clone_size: few
cdr3_length: 15
d_call: TRBD2
v_call: TRBV5-6
cdr3_nt: TGTGCCAGCAGCTCTAGGACTAGCGGACTCAATGAGCAGTTCTTC
cdr3_aa: CASSSRTSGLNEQFF

j_call: TRBJ2-7
clone_size: many
cdr3_length: 13
d_call: .
v_call: TRBV18
cdr3_nt: TGTGCCAGCTCACCGGGACAAACCTACGAGCAGTACTTC
cdr3_aa: CASSPGQTYEQYF

j_call: TRBJ2-7
clone_size: few
cdr3_length: 11
d_call: .
v_call: TRBV9
cdr3_nt: TGTGCCAGCAGCGACTTGCTTGGGCGGTACTTC
cdr3_aa: CASSDLLGRYF